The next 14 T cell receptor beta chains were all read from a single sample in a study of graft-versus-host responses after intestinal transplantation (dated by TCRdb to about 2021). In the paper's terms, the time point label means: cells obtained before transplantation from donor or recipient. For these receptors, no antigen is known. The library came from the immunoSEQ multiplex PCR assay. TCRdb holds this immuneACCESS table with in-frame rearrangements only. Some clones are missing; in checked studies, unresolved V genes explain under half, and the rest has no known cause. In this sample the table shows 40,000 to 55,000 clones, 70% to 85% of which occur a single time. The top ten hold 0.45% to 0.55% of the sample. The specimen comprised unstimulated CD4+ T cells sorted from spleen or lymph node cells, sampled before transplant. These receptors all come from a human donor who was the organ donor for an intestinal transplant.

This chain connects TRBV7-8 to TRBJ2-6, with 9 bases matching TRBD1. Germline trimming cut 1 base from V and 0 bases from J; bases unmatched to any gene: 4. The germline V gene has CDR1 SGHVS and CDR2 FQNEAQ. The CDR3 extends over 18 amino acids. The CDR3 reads CASSLVLTGGSGANVLTF. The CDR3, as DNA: TGTGCCAGCAGCTTAGTTCTGACAGGGGGCTCTGGGGCCAACGTCCTGACTTTC. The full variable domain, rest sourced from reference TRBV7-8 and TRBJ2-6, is GAGVSQSPRYKVAKRGQDVALRCDPISGHVSLFWYQQALGQGPEFLTYFQNEAQLDKSGLPSDRFFAERPEGSVSTLKIQRTQQEDSAVYLCASSLVLTGGSGANVLTFGAGSRLTVL.

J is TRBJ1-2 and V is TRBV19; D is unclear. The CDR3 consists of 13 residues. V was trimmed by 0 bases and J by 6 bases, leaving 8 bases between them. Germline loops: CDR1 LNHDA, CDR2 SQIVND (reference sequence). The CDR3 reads CASSIEGLNGYTF. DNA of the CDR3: TGTGCCAGTAGTATAGAAGGACTCAATGGCTACACCTTC.

As DNA, the CDR3 is TGTGCCAGCAGCCTGAGACGGACAGGGCCGCTCTGGGAGCTGTTTTTT. It translates to CASSLRRTGPLWELFF. J is TRBJ2-2 and V is TRBV5-5, with 8 bases matching TRBD1. The V segment lost 4 bases and the J segment 9 bases; nucleotides outside the gene matches: 14. CDR1 is SGHKS, CDR2 YYEKEE, per germline (reference sequence). The CDR3 runs 16 residues. The entire variable domain, with the rest obtained from reference TRBV5-5 and TRBJ2-2, is as follows: DAGVTQSPTHLIKTRGQQVTLRCSPISGHKSVSWYQQVLGQGPQFIFQYYEKEERGRGNFPDRFSARQFPNYSSELNVNALLLGDSALYLCASSLRRTGPLWELFFGEGSRLTVL.

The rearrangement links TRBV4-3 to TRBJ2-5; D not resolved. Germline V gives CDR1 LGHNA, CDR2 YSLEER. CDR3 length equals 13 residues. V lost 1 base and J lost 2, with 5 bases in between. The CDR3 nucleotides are TGCGCCAGCAGCCAAGGGCCGCAAGAGACCCAGTACTTC. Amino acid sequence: CASSQGPQETQYF.

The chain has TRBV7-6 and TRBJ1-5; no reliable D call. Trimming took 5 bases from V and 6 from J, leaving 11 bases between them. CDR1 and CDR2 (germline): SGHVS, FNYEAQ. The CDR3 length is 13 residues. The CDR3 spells CASSHGWAQPQHF. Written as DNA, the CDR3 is TGTGCCAGCAGCCACGGTTGGGCTCAGCCCCAGCATTTT. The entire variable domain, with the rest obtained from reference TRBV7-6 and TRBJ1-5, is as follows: GAGVSQSPRYKVTKRGQDVALRCDPISGHVSLYWYRQALGQGPEFLTYFNYEAQQDKSGLPNDRFSAERPEGSISTLTIQRTEQRDSAMYRCASSHGWAQPQHFGDGTRLSIL.

CDR3 loop: CASSLPNTEAFF. As DNA, the CDR3 is TGTGCCAGCAGCTTACCTAACACTGAAGCTTTCTTT. V and J are TRBV11-2 and TRBJ1-1; D is unresolved. V lost 2 bases and J lost 2, with 3 bases in between. This CDR3 has 12 amino acids. Germline V CDR1 and CDR2: SGHAT, FQNNGV.

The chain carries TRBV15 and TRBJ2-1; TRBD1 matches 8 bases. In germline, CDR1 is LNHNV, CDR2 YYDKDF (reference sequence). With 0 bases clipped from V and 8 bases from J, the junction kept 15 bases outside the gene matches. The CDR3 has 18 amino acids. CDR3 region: CATSRELSRQGAYDEQFF. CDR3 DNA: TGTGCCACCAGCAGAGAACTAAGTCGGCAGGGGGCATACGATGAGCAGTTCTTC. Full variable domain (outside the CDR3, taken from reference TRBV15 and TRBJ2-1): DAMVIQNPRYQVTQFGKPVTLSCSQTLNHNVMYWYQQKSSQAPKLLFHYYDKDFNNEADTPDNFQSRRPNTSFCFLDIRSPGLGDTAMYLCATSRELSRQGAYDEQFFGPGTRLTVL.

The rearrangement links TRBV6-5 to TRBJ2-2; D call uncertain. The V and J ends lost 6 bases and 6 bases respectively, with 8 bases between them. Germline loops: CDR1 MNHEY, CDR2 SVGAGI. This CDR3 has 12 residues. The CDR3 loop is CASRRLPGELFF. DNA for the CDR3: TGTGCCAGCAGACGGTTGCCCGGGGAGCTGTTTTTT.

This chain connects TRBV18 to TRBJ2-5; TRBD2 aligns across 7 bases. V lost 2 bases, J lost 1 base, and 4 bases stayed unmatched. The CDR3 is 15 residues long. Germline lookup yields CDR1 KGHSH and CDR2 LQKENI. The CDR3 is CASSPGLAAQETQYF. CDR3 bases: TGTGCCAGCTCACCAGGGCTAGCGGCCCAAGAGACCCAGTACTTC.

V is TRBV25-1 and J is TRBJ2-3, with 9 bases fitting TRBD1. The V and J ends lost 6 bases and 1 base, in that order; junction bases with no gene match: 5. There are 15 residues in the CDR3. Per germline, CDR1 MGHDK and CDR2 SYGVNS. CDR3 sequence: CASSMTGGRTDTQYF. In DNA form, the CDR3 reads TGTGCCAGCAGCATGACAGGGGGTCGCACAGATACGCAGTATTTT.

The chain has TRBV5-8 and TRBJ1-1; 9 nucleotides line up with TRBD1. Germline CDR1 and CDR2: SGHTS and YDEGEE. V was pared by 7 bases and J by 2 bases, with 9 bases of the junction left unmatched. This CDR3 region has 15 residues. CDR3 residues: CASQDRGEGNTEAFF. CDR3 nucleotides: TGTGCCAGCCAGGACAGGGGAGAAGGAAACACTGAAGCTTTCTTT.

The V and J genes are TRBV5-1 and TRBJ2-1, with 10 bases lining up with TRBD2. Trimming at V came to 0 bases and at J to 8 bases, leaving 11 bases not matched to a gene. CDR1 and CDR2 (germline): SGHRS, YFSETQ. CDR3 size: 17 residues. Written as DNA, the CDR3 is TGCGCCAGCAGCTTGGCCTTGCTAGCGGGAGACGATTATGAGCAGTTCTTC. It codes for CASSLALLAGDDYEQFF.

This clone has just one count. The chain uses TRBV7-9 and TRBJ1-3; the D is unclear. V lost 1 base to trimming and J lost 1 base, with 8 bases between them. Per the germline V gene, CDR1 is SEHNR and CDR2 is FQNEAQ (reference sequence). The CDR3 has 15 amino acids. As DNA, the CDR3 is TGTGCCAGCAGCTTAGTTGGTAAATCTGGAAACACCATATATTTT. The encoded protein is CASSLVGKSGNTIYF.

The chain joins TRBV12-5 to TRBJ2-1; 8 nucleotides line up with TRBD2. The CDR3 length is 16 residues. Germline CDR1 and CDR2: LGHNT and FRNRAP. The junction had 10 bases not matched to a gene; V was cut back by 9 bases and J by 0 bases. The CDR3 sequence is CARGPGGGHSYNEQFF. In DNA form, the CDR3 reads TGTGCTAGGGGCCCCGGGGGGGGGCACTCCTACAATGAGCAGTTCTTC.